The next 27 T cell receptor beta chains were all read from a single sample in a study of T-cell reconstitution after alpha-beta-depleted transplantation in children. Unique molecular identifiers featured in how the TCRbeta library was prepared. MiXCR, applied by TCRdb to the PCR reads, yields one record per CDR3 protein. This table holds under 450,000 distinct CDR3 sequences, 13% found once. The sample here was PBMCs, taken from the stem cell graft. These receptors were obtained from a human donor who donated a stem cell graft to a child with Fanconi anemia.

In this sample, this clonotype turned up a few times. This chain connects TRBV2 to TRBJ1-1; D is uncertain. The CDR3 has 16 amino acids. Between the trimmed V and J ends, which lost 0 bases and 4 bases, there was a span of 15 bases. The V gene's germline CDR1 is SNHLY and CDR2 FYNNEI. The CDR3 here is CASSEAGSGVGTEAFF. The CDR3 coding sequence is TGTGCCAGCAGTGAAGCGGGCTCCGGGGTCGGCACTGAAGCTTTCTTT.

This clonotype was picked up a small number of times. The chain uses TRBV30 and TRBJ1-2, with D unresolved. V gave up 3 bases and J gave up 9 bases, with 17 bases separating them. The CDR3 sequence is 13 residues long. Germline CDR1 reads GTSNPN; CDR2 reads SVGIG (reference sequence). CDR3 DNA: TGTGCCTGGAGCCCGGGCCTAGAAGGGAGCTACACCTTC. Its translation is CAWSPGLEGSYTF.

The rearrangement links TRBV15 to TRBJ1-2, with D possibly TRBD1 on 5 matching bases. Trimming took 6 bases from V and 1 from J, leaving 12 bases between them. Germline V lookup: CDR1 LNHNV, CDR2 YYDKDF (reference sequence). CDR3 length: 14 residues. DNA of the CDR3: TGTGCCACCAGTCGGTGGGGGGTTAACTATGGCTACACCTTC. Amino acid sequence: CATSRWGVNYGYTF.

V gene TRBV3-1 combines with J gene TRBJ2-1; D perhaps matches TRBD2 (5 bases). The CDR3 sequence is 15 residues long. From germline, CDR1 is LGHDT and CDR2 YNNKEL (reference sequence). Trimming took 4 bases from V and 5 from J, leaving 15 bases between them. The CDR3 bases are TGTGCCAGCAGCCCCCTATTCTGGGGAGACAATGAGCAGTTCTTC. This translates into CASSPLFWGDNEQFF.

This chain connects TRBV27 to TRBJ1-4; D is unclear. The germline V and J ends were trimmed by 5 bases and 11 bases, with 21 bases remaining between them. The germline V gene has CDR1 MNHEY and CDR2 SMNVEV (reference sequence). The CDR3 totals 15 residues. The CDR3 sequence is CASSRAGPGTEKLFF. The CDR3 nucleotides are TGTGCCAGCAGTCGAGCCGGGCCCGGAACGGAGAAACTGTTTTTT.

This clonotype appeared a few times. The chain has TRBV10-3 and TRBJ1-1; 7 nucleotides match TRBD1. The junction had 3 bases not matched to a gene; V was cut back by 7 bases and J by 1 base. The germline V gene encodes CDR1 ENHRY and CDR2 SYGVKD. This CDR3 spans 13 amino acids. This CDR3 is CAITEGANTEAFF. The CDR3 DNA is TGTGCCATCACGGAGGGGGCGAACACTGAAGCTTTCTTT.

At least ten counts were recorded for this clonotype. In DNA form, the CDR3 reads TGCAGCGAAATACCGCAGGAAGCGAACTATGGCTACACCTTC. Its translation is CSEIPQEANYGYTF. The genes are TRBV29-1 and TRBJ1-2; D not certain. Trimming left V 7 bases short and J 2 bases short, with 17 bases between. CDR3 length: 14 residues. Per the germline V gene, CDR1 is SQVTM and CDR2 is ANQGSEA.

This clonotype occurred once. V is TRBV6-1 and J is TRBJ2-7, with TRBD1 identical over 9 bases. J was trimmed by 3 bases and V by 5 bases; bases with no gene match: 14. This CDR3 contains 17 residues. Germline V CDR1 and CDR2: MNHNS, SASEGT. The CDR3 coding sequence is TGTGCCAGCAGTATCAGTTGGCGAGGACAGGGGTACTACGAGCAGTACTTC. Amino acid sequence: CASSISWRGQGYYEQYF.

This clonotype showed up many times. The J gene is TRBJ1-2, the V gene TRBV28, with TRBD1 matching 8 bases. Germline V gene sequence: CDR1 MDHEN, CDR2 SYDVKM. The CDR3 has 16 residues. J was trimmed by 9 bases and V by 1 base; bases with no gene match: 13. CDR3 coding DNA: TGTGCCAGCAGTTTATCCACACAGGACAGGGTTGATCGCTACACCTTC. Encoded protein: CASSLSTQDRVDRYTF.

This clonotype came up a few times. The chain carries TRBV28 and TRBJ1-1; a possible D gene is TRBD1 (6 bases). This CDR3 has 14 amino acids. V shed 7 bases and J shed 3 bases, with 15 bases lying between them. Germline-derived CDR1 and CDR2 are MDHEN and SYDVKM. CDR3 DNA: TGTGCCAGCAAAGGGGGGGGACTGGACACTGAAGCTTTCTTT. This translates into CASKGGGLDTEAFF.

This clonotype appeared a few times. The chain is built from TRBV5-8 and TRBJ2-3; either TRBD1 or TRBD2 may fit D (7 bases each). The CDR3 is 16 amino acids. The germline CDR1 and CDR2 sequences are SGHTS and YDEGEE. Trimming pared 3 bases from V and 2 bases from J, leaving 16 bases between. The CDR3 loop reads CASSSQGGRNTDTQYF. CDR3 nucleotides: TGTGCCAGCAGCTCGCAGGGGGGGCGTAACACAGATACGCAGTATTTT.

This rearrangement joins TRBV6-2 or TRBV6-3 to TRBJ2-5, with TRBD2 matching 8 bases. Germline V lookup: CDR1 MNHEY, CDR2 SVGEGT. The CDR3 spans 16 residues. The junction had 9 bases not matched to a gene; V was cut back by 2 bases and J by 4 bases. The CDR3 region is CASSYGRGAQGETQYF. The CDR3 nucleotides are TGTGCCAGCAGTTACGGGCGGGGGGCCCAAGGAGAGACCCAGTACTTC.

This clonotype was detected ten times or more. The CDR3 loop is CASSLSGSNEHYNEQFF. For the CDR3, the DNA is TGTGCCAGCAGTTTATCCGGGTCGAACGAACACTACAATGAGCAGTTCTTC. The gene calls are TRBV12-3 or TRBV12-4 and TRBJ2-1; no clear D gene. V lost 2 bases, J lost 3 bases, and 17 bases lay in between. This CDR3 is built from 17 residues.

This clonotype showed up just a few times. The CDR3 region is CSARSQGNAGELFF. For the CDR3, the DNA is TGCAGTGCTAGATCACAGGGGAATGCCGGGGAGCTGTTTTTT. The chain recombines TRBV20-1 with TRBJ2-2, with 7 bases that match TRBD1. V dropped 2 bases and J dropped 6; count of bases not matched to a gene: 6. This CDR3 region has 14 residues. CDR1 and CDR2 from the germline V gene are DFQATT and SNEGSKA (reference sequence).

This clonotype was counted only a few times. The genes are TRBV5-1 and TRBJ2-4, with D perhaps TRBD1 or TRBD2 (6 bases each). CDR1 and CDR2 from the germline V gene are SGHRS and YFSETQ. This CDR3 has 16 amino acids. Trimming shortened V by 4 bases and J by 3 bases, and 17 bases separated the two germline ends. This chain's CDR3 is CASSPTKGGGKNIQYF. The CDR3 DNA reads as TGCGCCAGCAGCCCCACCAAAGGGGGAGGCAAAAACATTCAGTACTTC.

V usage is TRBV4-3 and J usage is TRBJ1-6; unclear D gene. This CDR3 region has 18 residues. Germline V lookup: CDR1 LGHNA, CDR2 YSLEER. Trimming pared 0 bases from V and 0 bases from J, leaving 12 bases between. This chain's CDR3 is CASSQDTRGSSYNSPLHF. The CDR3 DNA reads as TGCGCCAGCAGCCAAGATACTCGGGGAAGCTCCTATAATTCACCCCTCCACTTT.

This clonotype was counted between two and nine times. The chain employs TRBV2 and TRBJ1-5, with a tentative D call TRBD1 (5 bases). V lost 4 bases and J lost 7, with 17 bases in between. This CDR3 spans 15 amino acids. The V gene's germline CDR1 is SNHLY and CDR2 FYNNEI. The CDR3 DNA reads as TGTGCCAGCAGTGCGGAAGGGGTTCCGCGGCAGCCCCAGCATTTT. Translating gives CASSAEGVPRQPQHF.

This clonotype has just a few counts. CDR3 bases: TGTGCCAGCCTACCAGGGACTCTCTCTGGAAACACCATATATTTT. It encodes CASLPGTLSGNTIYF. The rearrangement uses TRBV7-9 and TRBJ1-3, with D tentatively TRBD1 (5 bases). V gave up 8 bases and J gave up 0 bases, with 14 bases separating them. The CDR3 runs to 15 residues. The germline gives CDR1 SEHNR, CDR2 FQNEAQ (reference sequence).

This clonotype was seen many times. The J gene is TRBJ2-1, the V gene TRBV11-2; weak D call: TRBD1 (5 bases). Germline V lookup: CDR1 SGHAT, CDR2 FQNNGV. V gave up 5 bases and J gave up 4 bases, with 12 bases separating them. This CDR3 has 14 residues. The CDR3 nucleotides read TGTGCCAGCAGCCCGTCGACAGTTTACAATGAGCAGTTCTTC. It is translated as CASSPSTVYNEQFF.

The chain joins TRBV7-9 to TRBJ1-6; D gene unclear. Germline V gives CDR1 SEHNR, CDR2 FQNEAQ (reference sequence). Trimming took 5 bases from V and 10 from J, leaving 9 bases between them. The CDR3 contains 12 residues. CDR3 loop: CASSNLQSPLHF. CDR3 in DNA: TGTGCCAGCAGCAACCTGCAATCACCCCTCCACTTT.

This clonotype was seen once. The chain carries TRBV18 and TRBJ1-5, with 7 positions matching TRBD1. The CDR3 loop spans 14 amino acids. Per the germline V gene, CDR1 is KGHSH and CDR2 is LQKENI. J gave up 7 bases and V 6 bases, and 9 bases lay outside the gene matches. In DNA form, the CDR3 reads TGTGCCAGCTCCCGAGACAGGGCAGGACAGCCCCAGCATTTT. Amino acids: CASSRDRAGQPQHF. The full variable domain, completed using reference TRBV18 and TRBJ1-5, is NAGVMQNPRHLVRRRGQEARLRCSPMKGHSHVYWYRQLPEEGLKFMVYLQKENIIDESGMPKERFSAEFPKEGPSILRIQQVVRGDSAAYFCASSRDRAGQPQHFGDGTRLSIL.

The count of this clonotype is one. The chain carries TRBV5-6 and TRBJ1-2; TRBD1 matches at 7 bases. The CDR3 length is 13 residues. CDR1 SGHDT and CDR2 YYEEEE come from the germline V gene. V was pared by 4 bases and J by 6 bases, with 6 bases of the junction left unmatched. The chain's CDR3 is CASSQQGWDGYTF. DNA for the CDR3: TGTGCCAGCAGCCAACAGGGGTGGGATGGCTACACCTTC.

CDR3 residues: CATRNVLRGDGETQYF. DNA of the CDR3: TGCGCCACCAGAAACGTGCTGAGAGGGGATGGAGAGACCCAGTACTTC. This sequence joins TRBV10-2 and TRBJ2-5, with D perhaps assigned TRBD1 or TRBD2 (5 bases each). The CDR3 runs 16 residues. The germline gives CDR1 WSHSY, CDR2 SAAADI. With 10 bases removed from V and 4 bases from J, the gap between germline ends came to 25 bases.

This clonotype was picked up many times. CDR3 sequence reads: CASTDSYNEQFF. In DNA, the CDR3 is TGTGCCAGCACCGACAGTTACAATGAGCAGTTCTTC. The chain uses TRBV2 and TRBJ2-1; D might be TRBD1 (5 bases). The CDR3 runs to 12 residues. Trimming stripped 7 bases from V and 4 bases from J, with 8 bases between. CDR1 is SNHLY, CDR2 FYNNEI, per germline.

CDR3 protein: CAWTGRRGRRDTEAFF. The CDR3 region has the DNA TGTGCCTGGACCGGACGCCGGGGGCGCCGGGACACTGAAGCTTTCTTT. The chain recombines TRBV30 with TRBJ1-1; D is possibly TRBD1 (6 bases). V was trimmed by 4 bases and J by 3 bases, leaving 21 bases between them. The CDR3 length is 16 residues. Germline V gives CDR1 GTSNPN, CDR2 SVGIG (reference sequence).

V usage is TRBV20-1 and J usage is TRBJ1-2; 7 bases map to TRBD1. Unmatched junction bases numbered 7, after V lost 8 bases and J lost 4 bases. CDR3 length: 12 residues. CDR1 and CDR2 (germline): DFQATT, SNEGSKA (reference sequence). DNA of the CDR3: TGCAGTTTTAAGACAGGGAGCTATGGCTACACCTTC. Translated: CSFKTGSYGYTF.

This clonotype was detected only a few times. The chain joins TRBV14 to TRBJ1-2; 7 bases line up with TRBD1. J was trimmed by 11 bases and V by 2 bases; bases with no gene match: 20. CDR3 length: 17 amino acids. Germline V CDR1 and CDR2: SGHDN, FVKESK. The CDR3: CASSQRIPRRQGTEYTF. DNA for the CDR3: TGTGCCAGCAGCCAAAGAATCCCTAGGAGACAGGGTACTGAGTACACCTTC.